This TCR beta chain was found in a study of OX40 agonist ivuxolimab in advanced cancers. Turning to the study itself: Ivuxolimab doses were 0.01, 0.1, 0.3, 1.5, 3 or 10 mg/kg every 2 weeks.

The CDR3 contains 16 residues. Trimming removed 1 base at V and 5 bases at J, with 18 bases between. Germline V gives CDR1 SGDLS, CDR2 YYNGEE. Some clones are missing from TCRdb's copy, which holds only in-frame ones; the method was immunoSEQ multiplex PCR. The sample has roughly 61,000 clones; 90% are singletons. Blood got drawn at baseline, again on cycle 4 day 1, and then on cycle 7 day 1. This clonotype was sampled from an adult with an advanced solid tumor such as melanoma, head and neck, liver or kidney cancer. The J gene is TRBJ2-5, the V gene TRBV9, with D hard to call. The source was CD4+ or CD8+ T cells sorted from blood, collected in a trial of the OX40 agonist ivuxolimab. For the CDR3, the DNA is TGTGCCAGCAGCGTAAACGAAGGACGGTTAGGGGAGACCCAGTACTTC. Its translation is CASSVNEGRLGETQYF.